This TCR beta chain is from a study of shared clonotypes between healthy human individuals. At the level of the study: Serving as donors were a couple of women and a few men, whose ages spanned 18 to 49. Per donor, CD8 memory used one plate, CD8 naive used two, CD4 memory used three and CD4 naive used three. General study points: Across a handful of donors, naive CD4 shared 5% to 6%, naive CD8 less than 4%, memory CD4 roughly 2.4%, memory CD8 0.4%.

This CDR3 contains 15 residues. V was clipped by 4 bases and J by 0 bases, with 12 bases between them. The V gene's germline CDR1 is SGHRS and CDR2 YFSETQ. Comments on this clone: What it binds is not known. This same CDR3 is encoded by further DNA sequences in the sample.

Only in-frame clones appear in the TCRdb table, and some are missing; sequencing was by immunoSEQ multiplex PCR. The sample has 2,500,000 or so clones, approximately 90% seen once. CD4+ cells were split into CD45RA+ naive and CD45RA-negative memory subsets. This TCR derives from a man aged 18-30 years in good health. Sequences were obtained from naive CD4+ T cells sorted from blood. Stated subset: CD45RA+ positively selected. This chain links TRBV5-1 with TRBJ2-3; D is tentatively TRBD1 or TRBD2 (5 bases each). CDR3 bases: TGCGCCAGCAGCCCCCTTGGGGGAAGCACAGATACGCAGTATTTT. This codes for CASSPLGGSTDTQYF.